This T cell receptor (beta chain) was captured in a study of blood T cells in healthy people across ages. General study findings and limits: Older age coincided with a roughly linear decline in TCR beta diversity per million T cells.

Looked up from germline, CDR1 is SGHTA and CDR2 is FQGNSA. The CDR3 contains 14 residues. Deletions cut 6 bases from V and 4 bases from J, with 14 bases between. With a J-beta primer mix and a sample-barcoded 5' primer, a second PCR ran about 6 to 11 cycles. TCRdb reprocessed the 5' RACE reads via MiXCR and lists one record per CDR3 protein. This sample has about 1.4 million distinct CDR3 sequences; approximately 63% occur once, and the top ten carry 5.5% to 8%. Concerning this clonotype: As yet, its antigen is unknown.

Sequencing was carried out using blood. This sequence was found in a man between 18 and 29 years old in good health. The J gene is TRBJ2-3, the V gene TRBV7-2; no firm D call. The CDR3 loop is CASRIGVGADTQYF. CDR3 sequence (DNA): TGTGCCAGCAGGATTGGTGTTGGTGCAGATACGCAGTATTTT.